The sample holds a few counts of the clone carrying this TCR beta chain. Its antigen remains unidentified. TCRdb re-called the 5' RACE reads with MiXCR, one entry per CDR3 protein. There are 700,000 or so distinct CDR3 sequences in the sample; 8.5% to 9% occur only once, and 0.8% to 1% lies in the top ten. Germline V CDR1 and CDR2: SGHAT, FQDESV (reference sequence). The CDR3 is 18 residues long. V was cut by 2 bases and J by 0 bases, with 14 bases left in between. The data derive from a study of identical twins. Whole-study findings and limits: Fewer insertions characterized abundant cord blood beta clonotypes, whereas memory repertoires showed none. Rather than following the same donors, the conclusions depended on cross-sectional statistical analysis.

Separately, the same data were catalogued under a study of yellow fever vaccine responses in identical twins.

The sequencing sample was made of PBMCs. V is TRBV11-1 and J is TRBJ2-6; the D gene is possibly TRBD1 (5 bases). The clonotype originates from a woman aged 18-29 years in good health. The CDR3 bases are TGTGCCAGCAGCTTACCCCAAGACAGTACCTCTGGGGCCAACGTCCTGACTTTC. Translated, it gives CASSLPQDSTSGANVLTF.